This is a list of T cell receptor beta chains from one sample in a study of blood T cell repertoires in COVID-19. Using immunoSEQ multiplex PCR, the repertoire was profiled, and TCRdb retains in-frame clones only, with some absent. Here the sample spans about 220,000 clones, around 88% being singletons. The sequencing input was peripheral blood. The source of these receptors is a woman between 50 and 59 years old with acute or convalescent COVID-19. The CDR3 runs from the conserved cysteine through the conserved F or W. A D gene is named only where the DNA matches it firmly. Size values are once, few and many counts, or a class for expanded clones, and some rows have none.

cdr3_length,v_call,clone_size,d_call,j_call,cdr3_nt,cdr3_aa
16,TRBV5-1,-,TRBD1,TRBJ2-3,TGCGCCAGCAGCCCGGACCAGGGGGCTGGCACAGATACGCAGTATTTT,CASSPDQGAGTDTQYF
17,TRBV28,-,-,TRBJ1-4,TGTGCCAGCAGCCCCAGGAGGGGGGGGGCCGAGGATGAAAAACTGTTTTTT,CASSPRRGGAEDEKLFF
17,TRBV7-5,-,-,TRBJ1-2,TGTGCCAGAAGCTTAGGGGGGGGAGTCGAGTCTTTGGGAGGCTACATCTTC,CARSLGGGVESLGGYIF
14,TRBV7-3,-,TRBD1,TRBJ1-1,TGTGCCAGCAGCTGGGGGACAGGGGAAACTGAAGCTTTCTTT,CASSWGTGETEAFF
16,TRBV7-2,-,TRBD2,TRBJ2-3,TGTGCCAGCAGCCCAATAGCGGGAGAACTAACAGATACGCAGTATTTT,CASSPIAGELTDTQYF
15,TRBV5-8,few,-,TRBJ1-2,TGTGCCAGCACTCCACTTATCAGACAGACCTATGGCTACACCTTC,CASTPLIRQTYGYTF
18,TRBV28,-,TRBD2,TRBJ2-1,TGTGCCAGCAGCTCAAAACAACTAGCGCTAGGGGCCTACAATGAGCAGTTCTTC,CASSSKQLALGAYNEQFF
14,TRBV9,-,TRBD1,TRBJ1-2,TGTGCCAGCAGCGTAGCAGGGGGTACTTTCGGCTACACCTTC,CASSVAGGTFGYTF
14,TRBV7-2,few,TRBD2,TRBJ2-1,TGTGCCAGCAGCTCCTCCGGGACTAGGAATGAGCAGTTCTTC,CASSSSGTRNEQFF
15,TRBV6-4,once,TRBD2,TRBJ2-1,TGTGCCAGCAGTTTCCTAGCGGGAGACCACAATGAGCAGTTCTTC,CASSFLAGDHNEQFF
13,TRBV12-3/TRBV12-4,-,TRBD1,TRBJ1-1,TGTGCCAGCAGTTTAAGGGGGCCCACTGAAGCTTTCTTT,CASSLRGPTEAFF
16,TRBV19,-,-,TRBJ1-6,TGTGCCAGTAGTATCGGACAGCTCTCCTATAATTCACCCCTCCACTTT,CASSIGQLSYNSPLHF
13,TRBV7-2,-,TRBD1,TRBJ2-7,TGTGCCAGCAGCTCTACAGGGGGCTACGAGCAGTACTTC,CASSSTGGYEQYF
14,TRBV7-6,few,-,TRBJ2-1,TGTGCCAGCAGCTTAAGGCAGGGGTACAATGAGCAGTTCTTC,CASSLRQGYNEQFF
16,TRBV5-1,-,TRBD2,TRBJ2-3,TGCGCCAGCAGCTTGAGGGCTAGCGGGAGCACAGATACGCAGTATTTT,CASSLRASGSTDTQYF